The T cell receptor (beta chain) described here comes from a study of shared clonotypes between healthy human individuals. Findings and limits, study-wide: As a rule, naive subsets had a larger estimated richness than memory subsets. Among non-shared clonotypes, generation probabilities were lower than among those shared by all four donors.

V gave up 6 bases and J gave up 2 bases, with 11 bases separating them. The CDR3 has 13 amino acids. The germline CDR1 and CDR2 sequences are MNHNS and SASEGT. For this clone: The antigen is undetermined.

Here immunoSEQ multiplex PCR was the method, and the copy in TCRdb shows in-frame clones only, minus some. Here the sample spans a few hundred thousand clones, 50% to 75% being singletons. Investigators divided CD4+ cells into CD45RA+ naive and CD45RA-negative memory subsets. The material sequenced was memory CD4+ T cells sorted from blood. This sample's subset: CD45RA-negative fraction. The rearrangement joins TRBV6-1 to TRBJ2-7, with D hard to call. The receptor was isolated from a man between 25 and 39 years old in good health. The CDR3, as DNA: TGTGCCAGCAGCTTCAACGGACCCTACGAGCAGTACTTC. Amino acids: CASSFNGPYEQYF.